The rows below give T cell receptor beta chains drawn from one sample of a study of spatial heterogeneity in lung cancer. TCRdb used MiXCR to reprocess the 5' RACE reads, holding one entry per CDR3 protein. The sample yields some 110,000 distinct CDR3 sequences, 12% seen once. The material sequenced was PBMCs, taken at follow-up. These receptors were collected from a male donor with early-stage non-small cell lung cancer. Each CDR3 is given with its conserved first and last residue. The D gene is left open where the match is weak. Clone size appears in some rows only: once, few, many, or a class for an expanded clone.

J	size	D	V	CDR3	DNA
TRBJ2-7	-	-	TRBV5-6	CASRDGRFGEQYF	TGTGCCAGCAGAGACGGCCGTTTTGGGGAGCAGTACTTC
TRBJ2-7	many	TRBD2	TRBV20-1	CSAPGTSDYEQYF	TGCAGTGCTCCCGGGACTAGCGACTACGAGCAGTACTTC
TRBJ1-4	many	TRBD1	TRBV10-3	CAISGTGVRNEKLFF	TGTGCCATCAGTGGTACAGGGGTCCGGAATGAAAAACTGTTTTTT
TRBJ1-5	many	TRBD1	TRBV23-1	CASSQNTPGSRGLECQPQHF	TGCGCCAGCAGTCAAAACACCCCAGGGTCCAGGGGGTTGGAGTGTCAGCCCCAGCATTTT
TRBJ1-6	many	-	TRBV20-1	CSAREFSSYNSPLHF	TGCAGTGCTAGAGAGTTCAGCTCCTATAATTCACCCCTCCACTTT
TRBJ1-3	many	-	TRBV11-2	CASSLRGLSGNTIYF	TGTGCCAGCAGCTTACGTGGGTTATCTGGAAACACCATATATTTT
TRBJ1-6	-	-	TRBV12-3/TRBV12-4	CASSRNFGGYSPLHF	TGTGCCAGCAGTAGGAATTTTGGGGGATATTCACCCCTCCACTTT
TRBJ1-6	-	TRBD1	TRBV11-3	CASSPTGRNSPLHF	TGTGCCAGCAGCCCGACAGGGAGAAATTCACCCCTCCACTTT
TRBJ1-6	many	TRBD1	TRBV10-3	CAIKGDSETSPLHF	TGTGCCATCAAAGGGGACAGTGAGACTTCACCCCTCCACTTT
TRBJ1-1	few	-	TRBV5-5	CASSLAGPAVEAFF	TGTGCCAGCAGCTTGGCCGGTCCGGCCGTTGAAGCTTTCTTT
TRBJ2-4	-	-	TRBV7-9	CASSLDGGLGNIQYF	TGTGCCAGCAGCTTAGACGGGGGATTAGGGAACATTCAGTACTTC
TRBJ2-1	-	TRBD2	TRBV7-2	CASSLDRTSGAF	TGTGCCAGCAGCTTAGATAGGACTAGCGGGGCCTTC
TRBJ2-7	few	-	TRBV10-2	CASLTDSYEQYF	TGCGCCAGTTTGACAGATTCCTACGAGCAGTACTTC
TRBJ1-5	few	-	TRBV7-9	CASSLEQSNQPQHF	TGTGCCAGCAGCTTAGAGCAGAGCAATCAGCCCCAGCATTTT
TRBJ2-1	many	-	TRBV5-1	CASSLPLMDEQFF	TGCGCCAGCAGCTTGCCTCTGATGGATGAGCAGTTCTTC
TRBJ1-2	many	-	TRBV29-1	CSVNYYGYTF	TGCAGCGTTAATTACTATGGCTACACCTTC
TRBJ1-2	few	-	TRBV19	CASSVGLSVDYGYTF	TGTGCCAGTAGTGTTGGTCTTAGCGTTGACTATGGCTACACCTTC
TRBJ1-5	-	-	TRBV10-2	CASSDFIGNQPQHF	TGCGCCAGCAGTGATTTTATAGGTAACCAGCCCCAGCATTTT
TRBJ1-5	-	TRBD1	TRBV19	CASSMTGAMYNQPQHF	TGTGCCAGTAGTATGACAGGGGCGATGTACAATCAGCCCCAGCATTTT
TRBJ2-2	few	-	TRBV28	CASSFQTGELFF	TGTGCCAGCAGTTTTCAAACCGGGGAGCTGTTTTTT
TRBJ2-7	few	TRBD1	TRBV2	CARRGQSSYEQYF	TGTGCCAGGAGGGGGCAAAGCTCCTACGAGCAGTACTTC
TRBJ2-7	-	-	TRBV18	CASSPGVRGNRFYEQYF	TGTGCCAGCTCACCGGGGGTAAGGGGCAACCGTTTTTACGAGCAGTACTTC
TRBJ1-2	few	-	TRBV12-3/TRBV12-4	CASSSGSKDYGYTF	TGTGCCAGCAGTTCCGGGTCTAAGGACTATGGCTACACCTTC
TRBJ2-1	few	TRBD2	TRBV24-1	CATSDSGLARNEQFF	TGTGCCACCAGTGATTCGGGACTAGCGAGGAATGAGCAGTTCTTC
TRBJ1-2	few	-	TRBV7-3	CASSPGDRMAYGYTF	TGTGCCAGCAGCCCCGGAGACAGAATGGCTTATGGCTACACCTTC
TRBJ2-3	many	TRBD2	TRBV10-2	CAARTSGRTDTQYF	TGCGCCGCTAGAACTAGCGGACGCACAGATACGCAGTATTTT
TRBJ2-1	-	-	TRBV2	CASSAQGMGSYNEQFF	TGTGCCAGCAGCGCGCAGGGGATGGGCTCCTACAATGAGCAGTTCTTC
TRBJ2-7	-	-	TRBV2	CASSEAWEQYF	TGTGCCAGCAGTGAAGCCTGGGAGCAGTACTTC
TRBJ1-2	few	-	TRBV25-1	CASSVPGADGYTF	TGTGCCAGCAGTGTGCCAGGGGCGGATGGCTACACCTTC
TRBJ1-5	many	-	TRBV28	CASSLDSYSNQPQHF	TGTGCCAGCAGCCTGGACAGTTATAGCAATCAGCCCCAGCATTTT
TRBJ1-2	many	TRBD1	TRBV5-5	CASSQGQVYYGYTF	TGTGCCAGCAGCCAGGGACAGGTCTATTATGGCTACACCTTC
TRBJ1-2	few	TRBD1	TRBV9	CASSVGTGFYGYTF	TGTGCCAGCAGCGTAGGGACAGGGTTCTATGGCTACACCTTC
TRBJ2-7	-	-	TRBV11-3	CASSFLRLQGYNEQYF	TGTGCCAGCAGCTTCCTTAGGCTCCAGGGTTACAACGAGCAGTACTTC
TRBJ1-2	-	-	TRBV20-1	CSAREKQIFSNGYTF	TGCAGTGCACGGGAGAAACAGATCTTTTCTAATGGCTACACCTTC
TRBJ2-7	-	-	TRBV20-1	CSAKGNRFEYEQYF	TGCAGTGCCAAAGGTAACCGTTTCGAATACGAGCAGTACTTC
TRBJ1-1	-	-	TRBV4-1	CASSQPRAGEAFF	TGCGCCAGCAGCCAACCGCGGGCCGGAGAAGCTTTCTTT
TRBJ2-1	few	TRBD1	TRBV6-4	CASSEGQANNEQFF	TGTGCCAGCAGTGAGGGACAGGCGAACAATGAGCAGTTCTTC
TRBJ1-4	few	-	TRBV19	CASSMGGATNEKLFF	TGTGCCAGTAGTATGGGCGGAGCAACTAATGAAAAACTGTTTTTT
TRBJ2-7	-	-	TRBV20-1	CSAREAVEQYF	TGCAGTGCTAGAGAGGCCGTCGAGCAGTACTTC
TRBJ1-2	few	TRBD1	TRBV18	CASSLRDRAAGYTF	TGTGCCAGCTCACTCCGGGACAGGGCGGCTGGCTACACCTTC
TRBJ2-1	few	TRBD1	TRBV7-9	CASSPRDRMSF	TGTGCCAGCAGCCCACGGGACAGGATGTCGTTC
TRBJ1-2	-	TRBD1	TRBV7-9	CASSWTGGYGYTF	TGTGCCAGCAGCTGGACAGGGGGCTATGGCTACACCTTC
TRBJ1-4	-	-	TRBV7-3	CASSSAGLPNEKLFF	TGTGCCAGCAGCTCGGCAGGGCTGCCTAATGAAAAACTGTTTTTT
TRBJ1-6	many	-	TRBV5-1	CASSLVHGNSPLHF	TGCGCCAGCAGCTTGGTACACGGAAATTCACCCCTCCACTTT
TRBJ1-3	-	-	TRBV2	CATEDGLSSGNTIYF	TGTGCCACCGAGGACGGATTGAGCTCTGGAAACACCATATATTTT
TRBJ2-5	many	-	TRBV6-2/TRBV6-3	CASGVETQYF	TGTGCCAGCGGTGTAGAGACCCAGTACTTC
TRBJ2-2	-	-	TRBV30	CACLPGLLGTGELFF	TGTGCCTGTCTACCGGGACTCCTCGGCACCGGGGAGCTGTTTTTT
TRBJ1-1	many	-	TRBV3-1	CASSPRAGMNTEAFF	TGTGCCAGCAGCCCCCGAGCCGGGATGAACACTGAAGCTTTCTTT